The 18 T cell receptor beta chains reported below all come from one sample, sequenced in a study of T cells in Graves' hyperthyroidism and ophthalmopathy. RNA transcripts were the template for amplifying TCR beta CDR3 regions. Using the HTBI primer set, a first-round RT-PCR was run on the TCR CDR3. Each CDR3 protein gets one entry after TCRdb re-called the multiplex PCR reads with MiXCR. Of around 240,000 distinct CDR3 sequences listed, approximately 15% are singletons. Source material: blood. These receptors came from a woman between 40 and 55 years old with Graves' hyperthyroidism that later progressed to Graves' ophthalmopathy.

In the case of this clonotype: The junction shows a germline mismatch at one end, possibly a read error. The CDR3 loop reads CASSQPGTKNQPQHF. The CDR3, as DNA: TGCGCTAGCAGCCAACCGGGGACAAAAAATCAGCCCCAGCATTTT. The J gene is TRBJ1-5, the V gene TRBV4-1, with a possible D match to TRBD1 (6 bases). CDR3 size: 15 residues. The germline gives CDR1 MGHRA, CDR2 YSYEKL.

This chain links TRBV9 with TRBJ2-3; D is perhaps TRBD2 (5 bases). This CDR3 region has 14 residues. V dropped 3 bases and J dropped 3 bases, with 11 bases sitting between them. Germline V gene sequence: CDR1 SGDLS, CDR2 YYNGEE. CDR3 DNA sequence: TGTGCCAGCAGCGCCCTGGGCGGGACAGATACGCAGTATTTT. It codes for CASSALGGTDTQYF.

This clonotype has at least ten counts. The chain joins TRBV5-1 to TRBJ2-3, with no clear D. From germline, CDR1 is SGHRS and CDR2 YFSETQ. V was pared by 2 bases and J by 2 bases, with 6 bases between. This CDR3 contains 13 residues. CDR3 sequence reads: CASSFTNTDTQYF. The CDR3 DNA reads as TGCGCCAGCAGCTTCACCAACACAGATACGCAGTATTTT. Using reference TRBV5-1 and TRBJ2-3 for the parts outside the CDR3, the full variable domain is KAGVTQTPRYLIKTRGQQVTLSCSPISGHRSVSWYQQTPGQGLQFLFEYFSETQRNKGNFPGRFSGRQFSNSRSEMNVSTLELGDSALYLCASSFTNTDTQYFGPGTRLTVL.

There are a few counts of this clonotype. The chain carries TRBV2 and TRBJ1-1, with a possible D match to TRBD1 (5 bases). Germline CDR1 reads SNHLY; CDR2 reads FYNNEI. V lost 6 bases, J lost 1 base, and 12 bases lay in between. The CDR3 length is 14 residues. The CDR3 DNA reads as TGTGCCAGCAGCGTTTACGGGGGGAACACTGAAGCTTTCTTT. Encoded protein: CASSVYGGNTEAFF.

Ten or more counts support this clonotype. The chain links TRBV7-2 to TRBJ2-1; TRBD2 is a possible D gene (6 bases). This CDR3 is built from 14 residues. Germline values: CDR1 SGHTA, CDR2 FQGNSA. V was shortened by 8 bases and J by 3 bases, with 14 bases between the two germline ends. The CDR3: CASSRAGNYNEQFF. CDR3 bases: TGTGCCAGCTCCAGGGCGGGGAACTACAATGAGCAGTTCTTC. Together with reference TRBV7-2 and TRBJ2-1, the CDR3 gives the full variable domain: GAGVSQSPSNKVTEKGKDVELRCDPISGHTALYWYRQSLGQGLEFLIYFQGNSAPDKSGLPSDRFSAERTGGSVSTLTIQRTQQEDSAVYLCASSRAGNYNEQFFGPGTRLTVL.

This clonotype was detected ten times or more. The J gene is TRBJ2-7, the V gene TRBV7-9; D call uncertain. The ends were cut back, 2 bases at V and 3 bases at J, with 5 bases in the middle. CDR3 size: 12 residues. Germline CDR1 and CDR2: SEHNR and FQNEAQ (reference sequence). The CDR3 DNA is TGTGCCAGCAGCTTAAATGTCTACGAGCAGTACTTC. Amino acids: CASSLNVYEQYF. Full variable domain (outside the CDR3, taken from reference TRBV7-9 and TRBJ2-7): DTGVSQNPRHKITKRGQNVTFRCDPISEHNRLYWYRQTLGQGPEFLTYFQNEAQLEKSRLLSDRFSAERPKGSFSTLEIQRTEQGDSAMYLCASSLNVYEQYFGPGTRLTVT.

The chain is built from TRBV5-6 and TRBJ1-5; 7 nucleotides match TRBD1. This CDR3 spans 15 amino acids. V shed 3 bases and J 3 bases; nucleotides not matched to a gene: 6. Germline lookup yields CDR1 SGHDT and CDR2 YYEEEE. The CDR3: CASSYKQGPNQPQHF. In DNA, the CDR3 is TGTGCCAGCAGCTATAAACAGGGGCCCAATCAGCCCCAGCATTTT.

This clonotype was found many times. The V and J genes are TRBV3-1 and TRBJ2-2; D remains ambiguous. V dropped 0 bases and J dropped 6 bases, with 5 bases sitting between them. Per germline, CDR1 LGHDT and CDR2 YNNKEL (reference sequence). This CDR3 has 13 residues. The CDR3 sequence is CASSQDGPGELFF. As DNA, the CDR3 is TGTGCCAGCAGCCAAGACGGGCCCGGGGAGCTGTTTTTT.

The table lists this clonotype with many counts. The V and J genes are TRBV28 and TRBJ2-7; TRBD1 is a possible D gene (6 bases). This CDR3 has 14 residues. In germline, CDR1 is MDHEN, CDR2 SYDVKM. Trimming cost V 7 bases and J 2 bases, with 15 bases left between them. CDR3 nucleotide sequence: TGTGCCAGCACTGAGTCAGGGGAAACCTACGAGCAGTACTTC. Protein product: CASTESGETYEQYF.

This clonotype was counted ten times or more. The V call is TRBV27, the J call TRBJ2-7, with 7 bases lining up with TRBD1. Germline V gene lookup returns CDR1 MNHEY and CDR2 SMNVEV (reference sequence). After removal of 5 bases from V and 3 bases from J, the junction contained 7 bases not matched to a gene. CDR3 length equals 14 residues. CDR3 nucleotides: TGTGCCAGCAGTCGGGGACAGCCGTTCTACGAGCAGTACTTC. This gives the protein CASSRGQPFYEQYF.

The table lists this clonotype with many counts. The genes are TRBV18 and TRBJ2-7; tentatively, D is TRBD1 (6 bases). This CDR3 spans 15 amino acids. V was shortened by 3 bases and J by 4 bases, with 16 bases between the two germline ends. Germline values: CDR1 KGHSH, CDR2 LQKENI. CDR3 residues: CASSPFTGQAYEQYF. Here the CDR3 DNA reads TGTGCCAGCTCACCCTTTACAGGGCAAGCTTACGAGCAGTACTTC.

This clonotype was picked up a small number of times. The chain employs TRBV7-2 and TRBJ2-1; the match to TRBD2 covers 8 bases. Germline V gives CDR1 SGHTA, CDR2 FQGNSA. The CDR3 contains 16 residues. V gave up 3 bases and J gave up 3 bases; unmatched junction bases: 7. Written as DNA, the CDR3 is TGTGCCAGCAGCTTCGAGACGGGGACTAGCTACAATGAGCAGTTCTTC. This encodes CASSFETGTSYNEQFF.

This clonotype came up many times. This chain joins TRBV2 and TRBJ2-7; TRBD2 is a possible D gene (5 bases). This CDR3 is 12 amino acids long. Trimming shortened V by 7 bases and J by 2 bases, and 9 bases separated the two germline ends. Per the germline V gene, CDR1 is SNHLY and CDR2 is FYNNEI. The CDR3 nucleotides read TGTGCCAGCAAAGTGGGAGCCTACGAGCAGTACTTC. Residues: CASKVGAYEQYF.

This clonotype was detected many times. This CDR3 is CATSDSDRRDTGELFF. The CDR3 DNA is TGTGCCACCAGTGATTCGGACAGGAGGGACACCGGGGAGCTGTTTTTT. The chain employs TRBV24-1 and TRBJ2-2; weak D call: TRBD1 (7 bases). Germline V lookup: CDR1 KGHDR, CDR2 SFDVKD. The CDR3 is made up of 16 amino acids. Trimming took off 2 bases at V and 3 bases at J, with 12 bases between the two ends.

This clonotype occurred a few times. This chain connects TRBV3-1 to TRBJ1-3; the D gene is possibly TRBD1 (5 bases). This CDR3 is built from 16 residues. V was clipped by 4 bases and J by 3 bases, with 16 bases between them. Germline loops: CDR1 LGHDT, CDR2 YNNKEL (reference sequence). The CDR3, as DNA: TGTGCCAGCAGCCGCTCCGGGACCACGGTTGGAAACACCATATATTTT. Amino acids: CASSRSGTTVGNTIYF. Based on the CDR3 plus reference TRBV3-1 and TRBJ1-3, the full variable domain is DTAVSQTPKYLVTQMGNDKSIKCEQNLGHDTMYWYKQDSKKFLKIMFSYNNKELIINETVPNRFSPKSPDKAHLNLHINSLELGDSAVYFCASSRSGTTVGNTIYFGEGSWLTVV.

The sample holds many counts of this clonotype. The V and J genes are TRBV20-1 and TRBJ1-2; tentative D call: TRBD1 (6 bases). The CDR3 runs to 11 residues. CDR1 and CDR2 (germline): DFQATT, SNEGSKA (reference sequence). V was trimmed by 8 bases and J by 8 bases, leaving 15 bases between them. The CDR3 sequence is CSTVGAGGYTF. The CDR3 DNA reads TGCAGTACCGTGGGGGCGGGAGGCTACACCTTC.

This clonotype was picked up a small number of times. A read error is possible here, since a much larger clone lies one base away. The chain uses TRBV28 and TRBJ2-1; D is perhaps TRBD2 (5 bases). Per the germline V gene, CDR1 is MDHEN and CDR2 is SYDVKM. The germline V and J ends were trimmed by 5 bases and 8 bases, with 16 bases remaining between them. This CDR3 contains 14 residues. The CDR3 here is CASSPYRGFHEQFF. The CDR3 nucleotides are TGTGCCAGCAGTCCCTATCGGGGATTTCATGAGCAGTTCTTC.

This clonotype was observed at least ten times. This chain uses TRBV29-1 with TRBJ2-1, with D possibly being TRBD1 (6 bases). The germline gives CDR1 SQVTM, CDR2 ANQGSEA. This CDR3 is 14 amino acids long. V dropped 7 bases and J dropped 0 bases, with 13 bases sitting between them. The CDR3 is CSATGTTSYNEQFF. CDR3 DNA: TGCAGCGCCACCGGGACAACCTCCTACAATGAGCAGTTCTTC.